What follows describes a single T cell receptor beta chain. This clonotype has a handful of counts. Its antigen target is currently unknown. There are no base qualities to consult, and no much larger clone falls within one base. Interpreted using the paper, the time point label stands for: newly diagnosed GD, antithyroid drugs for less than 3 months. For both TCR sequencing and RNA sequencing, RNA was extracted from PBMCs using TRIzol. Graves' disease was diagnosed according to American Thyroid Association guidelines. Recruitment of patients was carried out at an endocrinology department in Xi'an, China. From each patient, around 9 milliliters of peripheral blood was collected into an EDTA anticoagulant tube. Ficoll Paque Plus density gradient separation was used to isolate PBMCs, and no additional T cell sorting was done. RNA quality was checked with an Agilent 2100 Bioanalyzer and agarose gel, and concentration with a NanoDrop 2000.

The library came from multiplex PCR. Reads for this sample came from an Illumina HiSeq 4000. iRepertoire HTBI primers and Arm-PCR amplification of CDR3 regions were used to construct TCR beta libraries. Gel purification was performed on PCR products prior to sequencing. For the original study's pipeline: Across samples, approximately 68 TRBV and 13 to 15 TRBJ segments were identified and used for gene usage analysis of CDR3 amino acid clonotypes. COPE and FqMerger were used to merge the filtered high-quality paired reads into contigs. BLAST was used to align contigs to the IMGT TRBV, TRBD and TRBJ reference genes, and CDR3 was defined following IMGT. Clonotypes above 0.1% frequency were classified as highly expanded clones. Shannon entropy served as the measure of repertoire diversity, while the Gini coefficient captured V-J evenness. A clonotype was considered public if more than one individual shared it. TCRdb passed the public sequencing reads through fastp at Q25 and MiXCR, retaining productive beta sequences. CDR3 protein sequences are deduplicated, and each keeps its most common genes and DNA. TCRdb's processing, not the authors' own work, is the source of the V and J calls. Present in this sample are approximately 400,000 distinct CDR3 sequences, around 15% of which were seen just once. Jointly, the top ten make up about 20% of the sample.

CDR1 is given as DFQATT and CDR2 as SNEGSKA, both from the germline V gene (reference sequence). Trimming leaves V shorter by 3 bases and J shorter by 2 bases, with the junction holding 7 bases beyond the gene matches. The CDR3 starts with the cysteine, ends with the phenylalanine, and has 17 residues. Of all the DNA, just the CDR3 is kept, 51 bases in frame from base 1. These data originate in a study of regulatory T cells in long-lasting Graves disease (dated by TCRdb to the early 2020s). Background on the whole study: Antithyroid drugs had been taken for less than 3 months by newly diagnosed Graves' disease patients. A total of about 33 samples underwent TCR sequencing, from about 13 patients with persistent Graves' disease and 20 patients with newly diagnosed Graves' disease. The study was conducted in China and was registered as a clinical trial. This study used TCR sequencing and RNA sequencing of peripheral blood to compare persistent Graves' disease patients against newly diagnosed Graves' disease patients. Study-wide conclusions, independent of this receptor: The authors acknowledged the small sample size as a limitation that may reduce accuracy. Sequencing and analysis were limited to the TCR beta chain. TRBV28, TRBJ1-2 and TRBJ2-5 were preferentially used in persistent disease, while TRBV20-1 and TRBJ2-1 were favored in newly diagnosed disease. The study examined only peripheral blood because the primary lesion, thyroid tissue, could not be accessed. Lower TCR Shannon entropy and fewer highly expanded clones were observed in persistent Graves' disease patients than in newly diagnosed patients, which suggested clonal expansion. Patients with persistent disease shared more public clonotypes (roughly 2,900) than newly diagnosed patients did (about 970).

Sample: peripheral blood mononuclear cells (PBMCs), taken at new diagnosis, from a patient treated with antithyroid drugs. In this chain, TRBV20-1 is recombined with TRBJ1-4; TRBD1 agrees with 12 junctional bases. This receptor was obtained from a female donor with Graves disease. The CDR3 region: CSASVWDRGPTNEKLFF. The bases read TGCAGTGCTAGCGTTTGGGACAGGGGGCCTACTAATGAAAAACTGTTTTTT.